The 5 T cell receptor beta chains below come from one sample, sequenced in a study of blood T cell repertoires in COVID-19. Profiled with immunoSEQ multiplex PCR; TCRdb holds only in-frame clones, not every one. The sample comprises fewer than 150,000 clones, more than 80% of which are singletons, and around 4.1% rests with the top ten. Source material: peripheral blood. The receptors here all came from a human donor in a cohort sampled during active COVID-19.

In nucleotides, the CDR3 is TGTGCCAGCAGCTTCCCCGGGACAGCAAACTACGAGCAGTACTTC. This sequence encodes CASSFPGTANYEQYF. The chain joins TRBV5-6 to TRBJ2-7; 7 bases match TRBD1. This CDR3 spans 15 amino acids. Germline CDR1 and CDR2: SGHDT and YYEEEE. V gave up 2 bases and J gave up 3 bases; unmatched junction bases: 8.

The V gene is TRBV7-9, the J gene TRBJ1-4, with D hard to call. This CDR3 spans 17 amino acids. With 2 bases removed from V and 0 bases from J, the gap between germline ends came to 13 bases. Germline loops: CDR1 SEHNR, CDR2 FQNEAQ (reference sequence). The CDR3 is CASSLNQAYATNEKLFF. The CDR3 coding sequence is TGTGCCAGCAGCTTAAACCAGGCCTATGCAACTAATGAAAAACTGTTTTTT. Full variable domain (rest looked up from reference TRBV7-9 and TRBJ1-4): DTGVSQNPRHKITKRGQNVTFRCDPISEHNRLYWYRQTLGQGPEFLTYFQNEAQLEKSRLLSDRFSAERPKGSFSTLEIQRTEQGDSAMYLCASSLNQAYATNEKLFFGSGTQLSVL.

This chain uses TRBV2 with TRBJ2-2; TRBD1 matches at 7 bases. With 5 bases clipped from V and 1 base from J, the junction kept 4 bases outside the gene matches. The V gene's germline CDR1 is SNHLY and CDR2 FYNNEI. The CDR3 length is 15 residues. CDR3 in amino acids: CASSPGTVNTGELFF. DNA of the CDR3: TGTGCCAGCAGTCCCGGGACAGTGAACACCGGGGAGCTGTTTTTT. The entire variable domain, with the rest obtained from reference TRBV2 and TRBJ2-2, is as follows: EPEVTQTPSHQVTQMGQEVILRCVPISNHLYFYWYRQILGQKVEFLVSFYNNEISEKSEIFDDQFSVERPDGSNFTLKIRSTKLEDSAMYFCASSPGTVNTGELFFGEGSRLTVL.

The chain carries TRBV24-1 and TRBJ1-2, with D unresolved. The CDR3 totals 13 residues. Germline V gives CDR1 KGHDR, CDR2 SFDVKD. The V gene lost 5 bases and the J gene lost 4 bases, with 10 bases spanning the gap. The CDR3: CATSGSTIYGYTF. The DNA of the CDR3 is TGTGCCACCAGTGGGTCGACAATCTATGGCTACACCTTC.

The chain uses TRBV20-1 and TRBJ2-3; D gene ambiguous. Germline CDR1 reads DFQATT; CDR2 reads SNEGSKA (reference sequence). Trimming removed 4 bases from V and 6 bases from J, with 8 bases in between. The CDR3 spans 11 residues. The CDR3 loop reads CSATAHDTQYF. For the CDR3, the DNA is TGCAGTGCTACCGCGCATGATACGCAGTATTTT.